One and the same sample provided the 18 T cell receptor beta chains below, sequenced in a study of blood T cell repertoires in COVID-19. TCRdb's table, derived via immunoSEQ multiplex PCR, lists solely in-frame clones and lacks some. The profile shows roughly 82,000 clones, less than 95% of them singletons. The sequenced material came from peripheral blood. The receptors derive from a woman aged 45-59 years in a cohort sampled during active COVID-19.

The chain is built from TRBV3-1 (or the pseudogene TRBV3-2) and TRBJ2-5; TRBD1 matches at 10 bases. Per germline, CDR1 LGHDT and CDR2 YNNKEL (reference sequence). J gave up 5 bases and V 2 bases, and 8 bases lay outside the gene matches. This CDR3 spans 16 amino acids. CDR3 in DNA: TGTGCCAGCAGCCAACCGGGACAGGGGTTGGGGGAGACCCAGTACTTC. Translated: CASSQPGQGLGETQYF.

The sample holds one count of this clone. For the CDR3, the DNA is TGTGCCAGCAGCCCCCCGGACAGGAGCAATGAGCAGTTCTTC. Its translation is CASSPPDRSNEQFF. The V gene is TRBV7-9, the J gene TRBJ2-1, with 7 bases fitting TRBD1. This CDR3 is 14 amino acids long. From germline, CDR1 is SEHNR and CDR2 FQNEAQ (reference sequence). V shed 5 bases and J 6 bases; nucleotides not matched to a gene: 7.

The table lists this clone with a count of one. J is TRBJ1-2 and V is TRBV30; D is unresolved. The CDR3 consists of 13 residues. Germline V gene lookup returns CDR1 GTSNPN and CDR2 SVGIG (reference sequence). Trimming shortened V by 0 bases and J by 4 bases, and 9 bases separated the two germline ends. The chain's CDR3 is CAWSVRGGYGYTF. The CDR3 nucleotides are TGTGCCTGGAGTGTCCGGGGAGGCTATGGCTACACCTTC.

This chain links TRBV7-2 with TRBJ2-5; D ambiguous. Trimming removed 7 bases at V and 1 base at J, with 10 bases between. The CDR3 loop spans 13 amino acids. CDR1 and CDR2 (germline): SGHTA, FQGNSA. The CDR3 bases are TGTGCCAGCACCAAAGTAGTCCAAGAGACCCAGTACTTC. This codes for CASTKVVQETQYF.

The J gene is TRBJ2-6, the V gene TRBV4-1; TRBD2 agrees at 7 bases. The V gene's germline CDR1 is MGHRA and CDR2 YSYEKL. V shed 0 bases, J shed 4 bases, and the junction held 6 bases outside the gene matches. There are 17 residues in the CDR3. The CDR3 coding sequence is TGCGCCAGCAGCCAAGATGGAGCGGGGAGCGGGGCCAACGTCCTGACTTTC. This gives the protein CASSQDGAGSGANVLTF.

Comment on this clone: The sample holds other DNA sequences that translate to the same CDR3. This rearrangement joins TRBV18 to TRBJ2-3; 10 bases map to TRBD2. This CDR3 is built from 16 residues. Germline V lookup: CDR1 KGHSH, CDR2 LQKENI. J was trimmed by 1 base and V by 3 bases; bases with no gene match: 4. In DNA form, the CDR3 reads TGTGCCAGCTCACCGCCCGGACTAGCGGGCACAGATACGCAGTATTTT. This encodes CASSPPGLAGTDTQYF. Full variable domain (missing parts from reference TRBV18 and TRBJ2-3): NAGVMQNPRHLVRRRGQEARLRCSPMKGHSHVYWYRQLPEEGLKFMVYLQKENIIDESGMPKERFSAEFPKEGPSILRIQQVVRGDSAAYFCASSPPGLAGTDTQYFGPGTRLTVL.

V is TRBV11-2 and J is TRBJ1-6; no clear D gene. V was cut by 2 bases and J by 6 bases, with 11 bases left in between. CDR1 SGHAT and CDR2 FQNNGV come from the germline V gene. The CDR3 spans 15 residues. The CDR3 spells CASSLILGGNSPLHF. CDR3 bases: TGTGCCAGCAGCTTAATTCTAGGTGGTAATTCACCCCTCCACTTT.

The chain is built from TRBV5-1 and TRBJ2-7; 7 bases match TRBD2. This CDR3 spans 16 amino acids. After removal of 1 base from V and 1 base from J, the junction contained 8 bases not matched to a gene. Germline CDR1 is SGHRS and CDR2 is YFSETQ. CDR3 protein: CASSLRLASASYEQYF. The DNA for the CDR3 is TGCGCCAGCAGCTTGCGACTAGCTAGCGCATCCTACGAGCAGTACTTC. The full variable domain, completed using reference TRBV5-1 and TRBJ2-7, is KAGVTQTPRYLIKTRGQQVTLSCSPISGHRSVSWYQQTPGQGLQFLFEYFSETQRNKGNFPGRFSGRQFSNSRSEMNVSTLELGDSALYLCASSLRLASASYEQYFGPGTRLTVT.

V usage is TRBV2 and J usage is TRBJ1-1; no definite D call. The CDR3 is 15 residues long. Germline V lookup: CDR1 SNHLY, CDR2 FYNNEI. V was shortened by 7 bases and J by 0 bases, with 15 bases between the two germline ends. The CDR3 region has the DNA TGTGCCAGCACCCGCGCGTTGAGGCTGAACACTGAAGCTTTCTTT. Encoded protein: CASTRALRLNTEAFF.

This clone showed up just once. The chain employs TRBV10-2 and TRBJ2-1, with TRBD2 matching 13 bases. V was pared by 7 bases and J by 2 bases, with 17 bases of the junction left unmatched. Germline V lookup: CDR1 WSHSY, CDR2 SAAADI. CDR3 length equals 20 residues. CDR3 amino acids: CASKRGRGLAGDDTYNEQFF. The CDR3 region has the DNA TGCGCCAGCAAAAGAGGGCGCGGACTAGCGGGAGACGATACCTACAATGAGCAGTTCTTC.

The V gene is TRBV6-4, the J gene TRBJ2-1; 7 nucleotides line up with TRBD2. The CDR3 sequence is 17 residues long. J gave up 9 bases and V 0 bases, and 14 bases lay outside the gene matches. The V gene's germline CDR1 is MRHNA and CDR2 SNTAGT. The CDR3 is CASSDSGKRGRAFEQFF. CDR3 coding DNA: TGTGCCAGCAGTGACTCGGGAAAACGGGGGAGGGCCTTTGAGCAGTTCTTC.

The gene calls are TRBV2 and TRBJ1-5, with TRBD1 identical over 7 bases. CDR1 and CDR2 from the germline V gene are SNHLY and FYNNEI. This CDR3 contains 13 residues. V was pared by 6 bases and J by 2 bases, with 1 base of the junction left unmatched. The CDR3 is CASRGGGNQPQHF. The CDR3 DNA reads TGTGCCAGCAGAGGGGGCGGCAATCAGCCCCAGCATTTT. Combining the CDR3 with reference TRBV2 and TRBJ1-5 gives the whole variable domain EPEVTQTPSHQVTQMGQEVILRCVPISNHLYFYWYRQILGQKVEFLVSFYNNEISEKSEIFDDQFSVERPDGSNFTLKIRSTKLEDSAMYFCASRGGGNQPQHFGDGTRLSIL.

The chain is built from TRBV7-2 and TRBJ2-1; 13 nucleotides agree with TRBD2. Trimming cost V 5 bases and J 8 bases; bases outside gene matches: 6. Germline values: CDR1 SGHTA, CDR2 FQGNSA. The CDR3 length is 15 residues. CDR3 sequence reads: CASSPWTSGSYEQFF. The CDR3 DNA sequence: TGTGCCAGCAGCCCATGGACTAGCGGGAGCTATGAGCAGTTCTTC.

The V gene is TRBV29-1, the J gene TRBJ1-2, with TRBD1 matching 9 bases. After removal of 7 bases from V and 7 bases from J, the junction contained 10 bases not matched to a gene. Germline V gene lookup returns CDR1 SQVTM and CDR2 ANQGSEA. The CDR3 length is 13 residues. The CDR3 loop is CSASDRGNSGYTF. DNA of the CDR3: TGCAGCGCCTCGGACAGGGGAAATAGTGGCTACACCTTC.

V usage is TRBV7-9 and J usage is TRBJ1-1; D call uncertain. Germline values: CDR1 SEHNR, CDR2 FQNEAQ (reference sequence). This CDR3 is 13 amino acids long. Deletions cut 0 bases from V and 1 base from J, with 3 bases between. The CDR3: CASSLARNTEAFF. The CDR3 DNA reads TGTGCCAGCAGCTTAGCCAGGAACACTGAAGCTTTCTTT.

The chain joins TRBV7-6 to TRBJ2-7; TRBD2 might be the D (5 bases). V was trimmed by 5 bases and J by 4 bases, leaving 21 bases between them. CDR3 length: 16 amino acids. CDR1 and CDR2 from the germline V gene are SGHVS and FNYEAQ. CDR3 in DNA: TGTGCCAGCAGCCCCCGGGGAGACTACCTACCGTACGAGCAGTACTTC. Its protein is CASSPRGDYLPYEQYF.

This chain links TRBV27 with TRBJ1-2; 12 positions agree with TRBD1. Germline assignment: CDR1 MNHEY and CDR2 SMNVEV (reference sequence). The CDR3 is made up of 15 amino acids. V lost 1 base to trimming and J lost 7 bases; unmatched junction nucleotides: 4. Here the CDR3 reads CASSLLGQGASGYTF. DNA of the CDR3: TGTGCCAGCAGTTTATTGGGACAGGGGGCATCTGGCTACACCTTC.

This clone has just one count. V gene TRBV29-1 combines with J gene TRBJ2-1; TRBD2 matches 9 bases. CDR3 size: 12 residues. CDR1 and CDR2 (germline): SQVTM, ANQGSEA. The ends lost 1 base at V and 10 bases at J; junction bases unmatched: 2. This CDR3 is CSVEVGTSEQFF. The CDR3 nucleotides are TGCAGCGTTGAAGTGGGGACTAGCGAGCAGTTCTTC.